The 9 T cell receptor beta chains below were found in one sample sequenced in a study of shared clonotypes between healthy human individuals. The method was immunoSEQ multiplex PCR; TCRdb's version includes in-frame clones alone and lacks a portion of them. The sample comprises about 450,000 clones, roughly 85% of which are singletons, and about 12% rests with the top ten. Sequenced material: PBMCs. Receptor source: a woman aged 40 to 50 in good health. Some clones in this sample may be carry-over from other donors' samples.

The chain joins TRBV28 to TRBJ1-3, with D maybe TRBD1 (5 bases). Germline CDR1 reads MDHEN; CDR2 reads SYDVKM. V lost 3 bases and J lost 0, with 12 bases in between. The CDR3 is 16 amino acids. CDR3 sequence: CASSLMGTPSGNTIYF. The CDR3 DNA is TGTGCCAGCAGTTTGATGGGGACTCCCTCTGGAAACACCATATATTTT.

V is TRBV19 and J is TRBJ2-7; a possible D gene is TRBD1 (6 bases). The V gene lost 2 bases and the J gene lost 5 bases, with 13 bases spanning the gap. This CDR3 is built from 14 residues. Germline V gene lookup returns CDR1 LNHDA and CDR2 SQIVND (reference sequence). CDR3 DNA sequence: TGTGCCAGTAGTATAAACAGGGTCCCCCACGAGCAGTACTTC. It yields the protein CASSINRVPHEQYF.

CDR3 bases: TGCGCCAGCAGCCAAGATCCGACAAACATTCAGTACTTC. It specifies CASSQDPTNIQYF. This sequence joins TRBV4-3 and TRBJ2-4; no reliable D call. Germline V gene lookup returns CDR1 LGHNA and CDR2 YSLEER. V was trimmed by 0 bases and J by 6 bases, leaving 6 bases between them. The CDR3 runs to 13 residues.

This chain links TRBV6-1 with TRBJ2-7, with D unresolved. Trimming stripped 7 bases from V and 1 base from J, with 14 bases between. CDR3 size: 14 residues. CDR1 is MNHNS and CDR2 is SASEGT in the germline V gene. DNA for the CDR3: TGTGCCAGCACTGGTGGGATGAGGTCCTACGAGCAGTACTTC. Encoded protein: CASTGGMRSYEQYF.

The chain combines TRBV5-1 with TRBJ2-1; D is possibly TRBD2 (5 bases). The CDR3 has 13 residues. The V gene's germline CDR1 is SGHRS and CDR2 YFSETQ. Trimming left V 4 bases short and J 3 bases short, with 8 bases between. The chain's CDR3 is CASSKTSYNEQFF. The CDR3 DNA reads as TGCGCCAGCAGCAAAACTAGCTACAATGAGCAGTTCTTC.

CDR3 sequence reads: CASSYSGSKNNEQFF. DNA for the CDR3: TGTGCCAGCAGTTACTCAGGCTCGAAGAACAATGAGCAGTTCTTC. The rearrangement links TRBV6-5 to TRBJ2-1; D not certain. Per germline, CDR1 MNHEY and CDR2 SVGAGI. The CDR3 is 15 amino acids. Trimming pared 0 bases from V and 5 bases from J, leaving 11 bases between.

In regard to this clone: A much larger clone lies one base from this, so it may be a read error. The chain joins TRBV7-2 to TRBJ1-2, with no clear D. This CDR3 comprises 14 residues. Germline-derived CDR1 and CDR2 are SGHTA and FQGNSA. The CDR3 sequence: CASSLAGSPYGYIF. CDR3 DNA: TGTGCCAGCAGCTTAGCGGGCAGCCCCTATGGCTACATCTTC.

The V gene is TRBV19, the J gene TRBJ2-2; D unresolved. V lost 7 bases to trimming and J lost 3 bases, with 6 bases between them. The germline gives CDR1 LNHDA, CDR2 SQIVND (reference sequence). The CDR3 has 12 residues. The CDR3 loop reads CASMGYTGELFF. CDR3 coding DNA: TGTGCCAGTATGGGGTACACCGGGGAGCTGTTTTTT.

This chain uses TRBV2 with TRBJ1-5; 7 bases are a match to TRBD1. V shed 10 bases, J shed 6 bases, and the junction held 9 bases outside the gene matches. CDR1 is SNHLY, CDR2 FYNNEI, per germline. The CDR3 contains 13 residues. The CDR3 here is CATSRQGAQPQHF. For the CDR3, the DNA is TGTGCCACCAGCCGACAGGGCGCTCAGCCCCAGCATTTT.